Included here is one TCR beta chain sequence, with context. Its antigen is not identified. These data originate in a study of vaccination effects on CD4 cells after COVID-19. Whole-study context: Samples came 142 and 148 days after COVID-19 diagnosis, before vaccination. General study results and limits: Spike-reactive clones found after vaccination in convalescents were mainly new vaccine-induced clones.

CDR3 length: 13 residues. Trimming took 9 bases from V and 4 from J, leaving 13 bases between them. Produced via immunoSEQ multiplex PCR; TCRdb's table is partial and in-frame only. Of around 45,000 clones listed, 76% are singletons. Subsequent to roughly 10 days of culture, CD4+ T cells were isolated. SARS-CoV-2 infection was confirmed by PCR in the person between March and December 2020. The authors replaced half the medium with IL-2 medium on days 3 and 7. This TCR was sampled from a human donor who had a prior SARS-CoV-2 infection. This chain joins TRBV12-3 or TRBV12-4 and TRBJ2-1; D is perhaps TRBD1 or TRBD2 (5 bases each). This material consisted of CD4+ T cells from PBMCs cultured without peptide, taken before COVID-19 vaccination. This CDR3 reads CASRRDGYNEQFF. The CDR3 region has the DNA TGTGCCAGTCGCCGGGACGGATACAATGAGCAGTTCTTC.